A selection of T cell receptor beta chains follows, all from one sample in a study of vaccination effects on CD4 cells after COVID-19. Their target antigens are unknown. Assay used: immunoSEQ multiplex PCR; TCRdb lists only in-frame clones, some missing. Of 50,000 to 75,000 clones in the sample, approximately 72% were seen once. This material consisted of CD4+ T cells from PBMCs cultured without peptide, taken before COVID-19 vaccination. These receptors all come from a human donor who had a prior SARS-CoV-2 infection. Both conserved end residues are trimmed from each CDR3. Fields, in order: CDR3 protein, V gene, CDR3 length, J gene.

CDR3: ASRQERNTEAF
V: TRBV2
length: 11
J: TRBJ1-1

CDR3: ASSPNEAGMNTEAF
V: TRBV18
length: 14
J: TRBJ1-1

CDR3: ASSKGPPSDEQY
V: TRBV21-1
length: 12
J: TRBJ2-7

CDR3: ASSLGRWPGNTIY
V: TRBV4-3
length: 13
J: TRBJ1-3

CDR3: ASSLVAGLAVDKETQY
V: TRBV5-1
length: 16
J: TRBJ2-5

CDR3: ASNGRNNQPQH
V: TRBV19
length: 11
J: TRBJ1-5

CDR3: ASSPQGIADTQY
V: TRBV18
length: 12
J: TRBJ2-3

CDR3: ASSHRTSGIVDTQY
V: TRBV6-2/TRBV6-3
length: 14
J: TRBJ2-3

CDR3: ASSLTGTAGYT
V: TRBV18
length: 11
J: TRBJ1-2

CDR3: ASRKEPAGAETQY
V: TRBV5-6
length: 13
J: TRBJ2-5

CDR3: ASSLNAGGEQY
V: TRBV7-3
length: 11
J: TRBJ2-7

CDR3: ASNRDNAYEQY
V: TRBV5-1
length: 11
J: TRBJ2-7

CDR3: ASSRTSSEQY
V: TRBV6-5
length: 10
J: TRBJ2-7

CDR3: ASSEGPQTGSYEQY
V: TRBV2
length: 14
J: TRBJ2-7

CDR3: ASSPRGGIEGEQF
V: TRBV7-8
length: 13
J: TRBJ2-1

CDR3: ASLETPWDTEAF
V: TRBV7-2
length: 12
J: TRBJ1-1

CDR3: ASSVDRTNEQF
V: TRBV7-8
length: 11
J: TRBJ2-1

CDR3: ASSPGTGEEAF
V: TRBV5-1
length: 11
J: TRBJ1-1

CDR3: ASSSQGRSNQPQH
V: TRBV6-2/TRBV6-3
length: 13
J: TRBJ1-5

CDR3: SASPLGQGKADTQY
V: TRBV20-1
length: 14
J: TRBJ2-3

CDR3: ASSLNPSYEQY
V: TRBV28
length: 11
J: TRBJ2-7

CDR3: ASSPQAAGKNTIY
V: TRBV18
length: 13
J: TRBJ1-3

CDR3: ASSLREDQPQH
V: TRBV5-6
length: 11
J: TRBJ1-5

CDR3: ASSLSSSRYTGELF
V: TRBV7-8
length: 14
J: TRBJ2-2

CDR3: ASWATPYEQY
V: TRBV27
length: 10
J: TRBJ2-7

CDR3: ASRENRGVSQY
V: TRBV2
length: 11
J: TRBJ2-5

CDR3: ATSGPGTETQY
V: TRBV24-1
length: 11
J: TRBJ2-5

CDR3: ASSLGGLAGLLVTDTQY
V: TRBV7-2
length: 17
J: TRBJ2-3

CDR3: ASSMGVAGPGEQY
V: TRBV19
length: 13
J: TRBJ2-7

CDR3: ASSRGTSVSTDTQY
V: TRBV18
length: 14
J: TRBJ2-3

CDR3: ASTWGRVLIDGYT
V: TRBV6-5
length: 13
J: TRBJ1-2

CDR3: SVGHREAEQY
V: TRBV29-1
length: 10
J: TRBJ2-7

CDR3: ASSPGTSTDTQY
V: TRBV7-3
length: 12
J: TRBJ2-3

CDR3: ATSRVSGRYRTDTQY
V: TRBV15
length: 15
J: TRBJ2-3

CDR3: ASSPGLAGGTSYEQY
V: TRBV5-6
length: 15
J: TRBJ2-7

CDR3: ASNEPGTYGYT
V: TRBV2
length: 11
J: TRBJ1-2

CDR3: ASSELGLISPLH
V: TRBV6-1
length: 12
J: TRBJ1-6

CDR3: ASRGDSYGYT
V: TRBV2
length: 10
J: TRBJ1-2

CDR3: ASSHDPTGNEKLF
V: TRBV9
length: 13
J: TRBJ1-4

CDR3: ASSQEWVGVDTQY
V: TRBV4-2
length: 13
J: TRBJ2-3

CDR3: ASSDRETQY
V: TRBV5-6
length: 9
J: TRBJ2-5

CDR3: ASTPGQGFMTNEKLF
V: TRBV5-1
length: 15
J: TRBJ1-4

CDR3: ASSSRGGETQY
V: TRBV7-3
length: 11
J: TRBJ2-5

CDR3: ASSESLAGANGYT
V: TRBV25-1
length: 13
J: TRBJ1-2

CDR3: AISEFGQPSSGNTIY
V: TRBV10-3
length: 15
J: TRBJ1-3

CDR3: ASSLEWGEQF
V: TRBV5-1
length: 10
J: TRBJ2-1

CDR3: ASSLSDNEQF
V: TRBV5-1
length: 10
J: TRBJ2-1

CDR3: ASSLAERGWSNEQF
V: TRBV7-9
length: 14
J: TRBJ2-1

CDR3: ASSLDDGSYEQY
V: TRBV5-1
length: 12
J: TRBJ2-7

CDR3: ASSLAVAGEQF
V: TRBV5-1
length: 11
J: TRBJ2-1

CDR3: ASSHSRTGSGYEQY
V: TRBV5-1
length: 14
J: TRBJ2-7